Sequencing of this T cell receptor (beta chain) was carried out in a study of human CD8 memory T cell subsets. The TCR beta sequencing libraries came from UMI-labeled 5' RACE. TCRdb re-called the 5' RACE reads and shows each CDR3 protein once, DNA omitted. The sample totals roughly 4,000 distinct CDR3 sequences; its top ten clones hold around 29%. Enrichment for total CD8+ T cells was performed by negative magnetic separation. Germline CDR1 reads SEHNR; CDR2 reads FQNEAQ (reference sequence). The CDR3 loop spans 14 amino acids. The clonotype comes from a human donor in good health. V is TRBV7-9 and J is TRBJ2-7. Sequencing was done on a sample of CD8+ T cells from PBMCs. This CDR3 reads CASSLTPSSYEQYF. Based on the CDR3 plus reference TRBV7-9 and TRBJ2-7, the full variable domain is DTGVSQNPRHKITKRGQNVTFRCDPISEHNRLYWYRQTLGQGPEFLTYFQNEAQLEKSRLLSDRFSAERPKGSFSTLEIQRTEQGDSAMYLCASSLTPSSYEQYFGPGTRLTVT.